This paragraph reports one T cell receptor beta chain. In the original workflow: It was from reference gene primer amplification that nucleated cell counts were estimated. This table comes from immunoSEQ multiplex PCR, and its TCRdb copy is limited to in-frame clones, with some not included. The V and J calls and clone size come from that table; D and trimming were worked out from the DNA. The sample consists of about 48,000 clones, about nine tenths of them appearing once. This sample was included in a study of blood T cell repertoires in COVID-19. The V gene lost 6 bases and the J gene lost 3 bases, with 11 bases spanning the gap. The CDR3 loop spans 14 amino acids. Germline V CDR1 and CDR2: SGHTA, FQGTGA.

The sequenced sample consisted of peripheral blood. The chain uses TRBV7-3 and TRBJ2-2, with a weak D call TRBD1 (6 bases). This sequence was found in a human donor in a cohort sampled during active COVID-19. CDR3 bases: TGTGCCAGCAGACAGGGAGCGTACACCGGGGAGCTGTTTTTT. Its translation: CASRQGAYTGELFF.